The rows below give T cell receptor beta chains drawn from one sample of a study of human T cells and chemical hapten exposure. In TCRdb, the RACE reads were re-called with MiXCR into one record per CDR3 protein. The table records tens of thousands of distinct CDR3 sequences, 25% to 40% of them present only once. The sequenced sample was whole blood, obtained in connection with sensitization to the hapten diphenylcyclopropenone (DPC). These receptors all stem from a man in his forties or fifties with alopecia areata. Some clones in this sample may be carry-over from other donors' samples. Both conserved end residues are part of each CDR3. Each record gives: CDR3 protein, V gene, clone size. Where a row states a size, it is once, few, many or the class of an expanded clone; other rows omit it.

CDR3 protein: CASSSGGYGYTF
V gene: TRBV27
clone size: few

CDR3 protein: CASSYSILRETYNEQFF
V gene: TRBV6-6
clone size: .

CDR3 protein: CASSREGMTDTQYF
V gene: TRBV7-2
clone size: .

CDR3 protein: CASSLKLAGGNEQFF
V gene: TRBV7-3
clone size: few

CDR3 protein: CASSYNHGAGTDTQYF
V gene: TRBV6-5
clone size: few

CDR3 protein: CASSPRSRDLYEQYF
V gene: TRBV19
clone size: .

CDR3 protein: CASSEALSGTSGMDEQFF
V gene: TRBV2
clone size: .

CDR3 protein: CASSIRTSGRFYEQYF
V gene: TRBV28
clone size: .

CDR3 protein: CATSPGRNTGGYTF
V gene: TRBV24-1
clone size: .

CDR3 protein: CASTHGGPVDTQYF
V gene: TRBV28
clone size: .

CDR3 protein: CSAGRGSGMTDTQYF
V gene: TRBV20-1
clone size: few

CDR3 protein: CSARGIGHEQFF
V gene: TRBV20-1
clone size: .

CDR3 protein: CASSYSSYDYTF
V gene: TRBV6-2/TRBV6-3
clone size: .

CDR3 protein: CASSFTGLFEQFF
V gene: TRBV5-6
clone size: .

CDR3 protein: CSATLLSGREPRSYEQYF
V gene: TRBV20-1
clone size: few

CDR3 protein: CASLIWGGPEDTQYF
V gene: TRBV7-9
clone size: few

CDR3 protein: CASSSGAASNQPQHF
V gene: TRBV28
clone size: few

CDR3 protein: CASSYGYTAASDTQYF
V gene: TRBV6-5
clone size: .

CDR3 protein: CSARQGAYTEAFF
V gene: TRBV20-1
clone size: .

CDR3 protein: CASSGGLTWNTEAFF
V gene: TRBV2
clone size: few

CDR3 protein: CSARRDRGWLAGELEQFF
V gene: TRBV20-1
clone size: .

CDR3 protein: CASSPPGNNEQYF
V gene: TRBV18
clone size: few

CDR3 protein: CASSEYRGQETQYF
V gene: TRBV25-1
clone size: few

CDR3 protein: CASADRTDTQYF
V gene: TRBV11-1
clone size: .

CDR3 protein: CSVVQGAYEQYF
V gene: TRBV29-1
clone size: .

CDR3 protein: CASKENTEAFF
V gene: TRBV6-1
clone size: .

CDR3 protein: CASSPPLGTYEQYF
V gene: TRBV28
clone size: .

CDR3 protein: CASSFTGTGDSPLHF
V gene: TRBV7-3
clone size: .

CDR3 protein: CASSSLFRDTRFNEQFF
V gene: TRBV6-5
clone size: .

CDR3 protein: CASSSDRGANEKLFF
V gene: TRBV5-6
clone size: .

CDR3 protein: CAISESSGRVGEQYF
V gene: TRBV10-3
clone size: .

CDR3 protein: CSARDLLQREGNQYQETQYF
V gene: TRBV20-1
clone size: .

CDR3 protein: CAWSQGFYEQYF
V gene: TRBV30
clone size: .

CDR3 protein: CASSGWTSGRSDTQYF
V gene: TRBV11-2
clone size: few

CDR3 protein: CASSSVSTGDLDTQYF
V gene: TRBV5-4
clone size: .

CDR3 protein: CSARASGRPAYEQYF
V gene: TRBV20-1
clone size: few

CDR3 protein: CASSLRGAVLSGNSYNEQFF
V gene: TRBV7-9
clone size: .

CDR3 protein: CASSSSGRAYEQYF
V gene: TRBV12-3/TRBV12-4
clone size: .

CDR3 protein: CASSFRTSFARSYNEQFF
V gene: TRBV5-1
clone size: .

CDR3 protein: CASSIRQGLYNQPQHF
V gene: TRBV7-8
clone size: .

CDR3 protein: CASSPEGAAGANVLTF
V gene: TRBV5-6
clone size: many

CDR3 protein: CATSEDTGELFF
V gene: TRBV24-1
clone size: .

CDR3 protein: CASSSGQGGGETQYF
V gene: TRBV7-3
clone size: .

CDR3 protein: CASARGAQETQYF
V gene: TRBV6-6
clone size: .

CDR3 protein: CASSPLWGEAFF
V gene: TRBV5-6
clone size: .

CDR3 protein: CASSYSMQQMNTEAFF
V gene: TRBV6-2/TRBV6-3
clone size: .

CDR3 protein: CATRGTSSNEQFF
V gene: TRBV6-2/TRBV6-3
clone size: .

CDR3 protein: CSARAQTPNYGYTF
V gene: TRBV20-1
clone size: few

CDR3 protein: CSASGSSSYNEQFF
V gene: TRBV20-1
clone size: .

CDR3 protein: CASSTQGLPVGETQYF
V gene: TRBV9
clone size: few

CDR3 protein: CAWIWGNTIYF
V gene: TRBV30
clone size: .

CDR3 protein: CASSARLTDTEAFF
V gene: TRBV9
clone size: .

CDR3 protein: CSAPDRGSGANVLTF
V gene: TRBV20-1
clone size: .

CDR3 protein: CSALEAAAPRDEQYF
V gene: TRBV20-1
clone size: .

CDR3 protein: CASAAGENYEQYF
V gene: TRBV6-5
clone size: few